The clone carrying this TCR beta chain was observed a few times. Its antigen remains unidentified. Libraries were made from TCR beta cDNA, and they carried unique molecular identifiers. From the PCR reads, TCRdb called clonotypes with MiXCR, one entry per CDR3 protein. The sample records about 820,000 distinct CDR3 sequences, about 50% being singletons. The data originate from a study of post-analysis software for immune sequencing data. The germline V and J ends were trimmed by 0 bases and 6 bases, with 12 bases remaining between them. Germline V gene sequence: CDR1 SGHRS, CDR2 YFSETQ. CDR3 length: 14 residues. Overall study findings and caveats: Five TRBV segments, including TRBV5-6, TRBV5-1 and TRBV20-1, were more frequent in patients than controls.

This chain connects TRBV5-1 to TRBJ1-2; D possibly corresponds to TRBD1 (5 bases). Specimen: blood. The source is a girl under 18 with multiple sclerosis. The CDR3 DNA reads TGCGCCAGCAGCTTGGCAACCAGGGCCGATGGCTACACCTTC. Residues: CASSLATRADGYTF.